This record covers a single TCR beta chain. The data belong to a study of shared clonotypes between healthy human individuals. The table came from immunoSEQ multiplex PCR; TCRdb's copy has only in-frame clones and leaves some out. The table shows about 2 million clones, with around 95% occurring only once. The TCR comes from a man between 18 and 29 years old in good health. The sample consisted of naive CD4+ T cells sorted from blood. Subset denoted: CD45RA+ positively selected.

The CDR3 loop reads CASSYPQAGLHNEQFF. CDR3 bases: TGTGCCAGCAGTTACCCTCAGGCGGGGCTACACAATGAGCAGTTCTTC. The J gene is TRBJ2-1, the V gene TRBV6-6, with D perhaps TRBD2 (6 bases). The CDR3 runs to 16 residues. Germline CDR1 is MNHNY and CDR2 is SVGAGI (reference sequence). V was clipped by 2 bases and J by 5 bases, with 16 bases between them.